This TCR beta chain was recorded in a study of shared clonotypes between healthy human individuals. The overall study: The donors, a couple of women and a few men, were aged 18 to 49. Three CD4 naive, three CD4 memory, two CD8 naive and one CD8 memory plate were used per donor. Whole-study findings and limits: Among the subsets, naive ones generally showed larger estimated richness than memory ones.

The CDR3 has 16 residues. Germline V gene lookup returns CDR1 MNHEY and CDR2 SMNVEV (reference sequence). The ends were cut back, 4 bases at V and 4 bases at J, with 19 bases in the middle. Profiling relied on immunoSEQ multiplex PCR, and the TCRdb table lists in-frame clones only, not all of them. The table records 800,000 or so clones, approximately 97% of them present only once. In the naive CD8 group, cells lacked CD45RO and were positively selected for CCR7, so terminally differentiated effector memory CD45RA+ cells were left out. Turning to this clone: Its antigen remains unknown.

This receptor was taken from a man aged 25 to 45 in good health. The source material was naive CD8+ T cells sorted from blood. The V and J genes are TRBV27 and TRBJ2-5, with D tentatively TRBD2 (5 bases). CDR3 DNA sequence: TGTGCCAGCAGTTCGGCGGGCAAAGCAATCGGAGAGACCCAGTACTTC. This translates into CASSSAGKAIGETQYF.